Listed below are T cell receptor beta chains from one sample, sequenced in a study of blood T cells in healthy people across ages. TCRdb processed the 5' RACE reads anew with MiXCR; each CDR3 protein has one entry. Among hundreds of thousands of distinct CDR3 sequences listed, more than 25% were seen once. The sample also formed part of further work on T cells of mothers and their children.

The sequencing sample was made of blood. The source of these receptors is a boy younger than 18 in good health. Each CDR3 is given with its conserved first and last residue. Fields, in order: D gene, clone size, V gene, J gene, CDR3 DNA, CDR3 protein. D genes are given only for firm matches. A clone size is listed for some rows: how often the clone was seen (once, few, many), or a class if it is expanded.

NA	NA	TRBV7-9	TRBJ2-3	TGTGCCAGCAGCCCTCTTGTCTCACTCCGGGGTACGCAGTATTTT	CASSPLVSLRGTQYF
NA	few	TRBV20-1	TRBJ2-7	TGCAGTGCTAGCCCCGAGGCCTACGAGCAGTACTTC	CSASPEAYEQYF
NA	NA	TRBV10-3	TRBJ1-4	TGTGCCATCAGTGATAGTGCAACTAATGAAAAACTGTTTTTT	CAISDSATNEKLFF
NA	NA	TRBV6-6	TRBJ1-2	TGTGCCAGCAGTTCCTCGGACAGTCCTATGGGTGGCTACACCTTC	CASSSSDSPMGGYTF
TRBD1	NA	TRBV11-2	TRBJ1-4	TGTGCCAGCAGCTCCTACAGGGGGTTGAATGAAAAACTGTTTTTT	CASSSYRGLNEKLFF
TRBD2	medium-sized	TRBV9	TRBJ2-5	TGTGCCAGCAGCGAATTTAGCGGGGGGCCCGAAGAGACCCAGTACTTC	CASSEFSGGPEETQYF
NA	NA	TRBV6-1	TRBJ2-3	TGTGCCAGCAGCCAAGCCCCACGCATCGGATGGGGCACAGATACGCAGTATTTT	CASSQAPRIGWGTDTQYF
NA	NA	TRBV6-2/TRBV6-3	TRBJ2-1	TGTGCCAGCAGTTATTTCACGGGAGACTACAATGAGCAGTTCTTC	CASSYFTGDYNEQFF
NA	few	TRBV7-2	TRBJ2-1	TGTGCCAGCAGCCCTTCGACGGGGGAATACAATGAGCAGTTCTTC	CASSPSTGEYNEQFF
TRBD1	NA	TRBV7-6	TRBJ1-4	TGTGCCAGCAGTTATCGCGGGACAGGGAGGGAAAAACTGTTTTTT	CASSYRGTGREKLFF
NA	NA	TRBV12-3/TRBV12-4	TRBJ2-3	TGTGCCAGAGGCTTCCCAGATGCGCAGTATTTT	CARGFPDAQYF
NA	NA	TRBV6-6	TRBJ1-2	TGTGCCAGCAGTTACGAGATCTCTAACTATGGCTACACCTTC	CASSYEISNYGYTF
NA	few	TRBV20-1	TRBJ2-7	TGCAGTGCAAGAACTCTGAGCTCCTACGAGCAGTACTTC	CSARTLSSYEQYF
TRBD1	NA	TRBV2	TRBJ1-4	TGTGCCAGCCACAGGGGGGATGGGTCTAATGAAAAACTGTTTTTT	CASHRGDGSNEKLFF
NA	few	TRBV12-3/TRBV12-4	TRBJ1-1	TGTGCCAGCAGTCCGGGCCCGCGGGTTTCCACTGAAGCTTTCTTT	CASSPGPRVSTEAFF
NA	NA	TRBV6-6	TRBJ2-5	TGTGCCAGCAGGAAAGTGGATCTAGGTGGCGAGACCCAGTACTTC	CASRKVDLGGETQYF
NA	NA	TRBV5-5	TRBJ1-4	TGTGCCAGCAGCAAAGGGCGGGGTAATGAAAAACTGTTTTTT	CASSKGRGNEKLFF
NA	NA	TRBV6-5	TRBJ2-5	TGTGCCAGCTCTCCCACCCAAAGTTCCTGGGAGACCCAGTACTTC	CASSPTQSSWETQYF
NA	NA	TRBV12-3/TRBV12-4	TRBJ1-2	TGTGCCAGCAGTTTCGCAGGGACGGACTATGGCTACACCTTC	CASSFAGTDYGYTF
NA	few	TRBV20-1	TRBJ2-7	TGCAGTGCAACTGCCGAGGGGTCCTACGAGCAGTACTTC	CSATAEGSYEQYF
TRBD1	NA	TRBV28	TRBJ2-5	TGTGCCAGCAGTCCTCAGGGGGCCCGGATACAAGAGACCCAGTACTTC	CASSPQGARIQETQYF
NA	few	TRBV6-5	TRBJ2-7	TGTGCCAGCAGTTACTTCCACGAGCAGTACTTC	CASSYFHEQYF
NA	NA	TRBV10-3	TRBJ1-5	TGTGCCATCAGTGAGACGCCTGCGGGGCCTAATCAGCCCCAGCATTTT	CAISETPAGPNQPQHF
NA	few	TRBV2	TRBJ2-1	TGTGCCAGCATAGACGAGGGGTCCTACAATGAGCAGTTCTTC	CASIDEGSYNEQFF
TRBD2	few	TRBV11-2	TRBJ2-3	TGTGCCAGCAGAAAAGGGACTAGCGGGGGGTACACAGATACGCAGTATTTT	CASRKGTSGGYTDTQYF
NA	NA	TRBV9	TRBJ2-3	TGTGCCAGCAGCTACCGGGGACACCAAGGGAGCACAGATACGCAGTATTTT	CASSYRGHQGSTDTQYF
NA	NA	TRBV4-1	TRBJ2-7	TGCGCCAGCAGGCAAGGTCGGGCTCTTTCCTACGAGCAGTACTTC	CASRQGRALSYEQYF
NA	NA	TRBV6-5	TRBJ1-1	TGTGCCAGCAGTTACTCGTGGGGGAACACTGAAGCTTTCTTT	CASSYSWGNTEAFF
NA	NA	TRBV4-1	TRBJ2-1	TGCGCCAGCAGCCCTGCAGGGGGGCCCTTGAACAATGAGCAGTTCTTC	CASSPAGGPLNNEQFF
TRBD2	few	TRBV20-1	TRBJ2-7	TGCAGTGCTAGATGGGAGGGAAGTTCCCTCGAGCAGTACTTC	CSARWEGSSLEQYF
TRBD2	NA	TRBV15	TRBJ2-7	TGTGCCACCAGCAGAGGCGGGGGACCCTACGAGCAGTACTTC	CATSRGGGPYEQYF
NA	NA	TRBV12-3/TRBV12-4	TRBJ2-1	TGTGCCAGCAGTCGTACAGAAAATGAGCAGTTCTTC	CASSRTENEQFF
NA	NA	TRBV7-9	TRBJ1-2	TGTGCCACCCAAATCGACCGAATCTATGGCTACACCTTC	CATQIDRIYGYTF
NA	NA	TRBV9	TRBJ2-2	TGTGCCAGCAGCGTAGAGCTTAGTTGGACCGGGGAGCTGTTTTTT	CASSVELSWTGELFF
NA	NA	TRBV28	TRBJ2-7	TGTGCCAGCAGTGGGGGAAGTCGAATCGAGCAGTACTTC	CASSGGSRIEQYF
NA	NA	TRBV7-9	TRBJ2-4	TGTGCCGGCAGCCCACCGGGCAGATTGGGTAACATTCAGTACTTC	CAGSPPGRLGNIQYF
NA	NA	TRBV7-9	TRBJ1-4	TGTGCCAGCAGCTTGGACTCACAAGTGGGAAAACTGTTTTTT	CASSLDSQVGKLFF
NA	NA	TRBV7-9	TRBJ2-5	TGTGCCAGCAGCTTGGAGGAGAGGGAGACCCAGTACTTC	CASSLEERETQYF
NA	NA	TRBV4-1	TRBJ1-1	TGCGCCAGCAGCCAAGATGGCGGGACGGCTGAATCTTTCTTT	CASSQDGGTAESFF
NA	NA	TRBV7-8	TRBJ1-4	TGTGCCAGCAGCTTGGCACTTCACCAGGGGAGCGGTGAAAAACTGTTTTTT	CASSLALHQGSGEKLFF
TRBD1	few	TRBV4-2	TRBJ2-7	TGTGCCAGCAGCCAAGATTGGGACAGGGTTTACGAGCAGTACTTC	CASSQDWDRVYEQYF
NA	few	TRBV15	TRBJ2-1	TGTGCCACCCGCACGGGAAGCCCCTACAATGAGCAGTTCTTC	CATRTGSPYNEQFF